This paragraph reports one T cell receptor (beta chain). No antigen is known for it. The data derive from a study of T cells after yellow fever vaccination. TCRdb analysed the 5' RACE reads with MiXCR anew, one entry per CDR3 protein. The sample carries hundreds of thousands of distinct CDR3 sequences, roughly a fifth recorded once. Trimming took 6 bases from V and 4 from J, leaving 16 bases between them. Germline CDR1 is KGHSH and CDR2 is LQKENI. CDR3 length equals 14 residues. Study results and limitations: After the booster, 96% of CD4 and about nine tenths of CD8 primary-response clones were re-detected. Abundant bulk-derived clonotypes could contaminate FACS-sorted repertoires. It was a weaker secondary response, yet one that peaked faster, at day 5 versus 15.

Here the sequenced sample was PBMCs, taken 20 to 25 days after the first yellow fever vaccination. The gene calls are TRBV18 and TRBJ2-7; unclear D gene. This clonotype was sampled from a man aged 18 to 30 who received the YFV17D yellow fever vaccine. The CDR3 DNA sequence: TGTGCCAGCTCCCGTGATCAGTTGGGTTACGAGCAGTACTTC. The encoded protein is CASSRDQLGYEQYF. Full variable domain (remainder filled in from reference TRBV18 and TRBJ2-7): NAGVMQNPRHLVRRRGQEARLRCSPMKGHSHVYWYRQLPEEGLKFMVYLQKENIIDESGMPKERFSAEFPKEGPSILRIQQVVRGDSAAYFCASSRDQLGYEQYFGPGTRLTVT.